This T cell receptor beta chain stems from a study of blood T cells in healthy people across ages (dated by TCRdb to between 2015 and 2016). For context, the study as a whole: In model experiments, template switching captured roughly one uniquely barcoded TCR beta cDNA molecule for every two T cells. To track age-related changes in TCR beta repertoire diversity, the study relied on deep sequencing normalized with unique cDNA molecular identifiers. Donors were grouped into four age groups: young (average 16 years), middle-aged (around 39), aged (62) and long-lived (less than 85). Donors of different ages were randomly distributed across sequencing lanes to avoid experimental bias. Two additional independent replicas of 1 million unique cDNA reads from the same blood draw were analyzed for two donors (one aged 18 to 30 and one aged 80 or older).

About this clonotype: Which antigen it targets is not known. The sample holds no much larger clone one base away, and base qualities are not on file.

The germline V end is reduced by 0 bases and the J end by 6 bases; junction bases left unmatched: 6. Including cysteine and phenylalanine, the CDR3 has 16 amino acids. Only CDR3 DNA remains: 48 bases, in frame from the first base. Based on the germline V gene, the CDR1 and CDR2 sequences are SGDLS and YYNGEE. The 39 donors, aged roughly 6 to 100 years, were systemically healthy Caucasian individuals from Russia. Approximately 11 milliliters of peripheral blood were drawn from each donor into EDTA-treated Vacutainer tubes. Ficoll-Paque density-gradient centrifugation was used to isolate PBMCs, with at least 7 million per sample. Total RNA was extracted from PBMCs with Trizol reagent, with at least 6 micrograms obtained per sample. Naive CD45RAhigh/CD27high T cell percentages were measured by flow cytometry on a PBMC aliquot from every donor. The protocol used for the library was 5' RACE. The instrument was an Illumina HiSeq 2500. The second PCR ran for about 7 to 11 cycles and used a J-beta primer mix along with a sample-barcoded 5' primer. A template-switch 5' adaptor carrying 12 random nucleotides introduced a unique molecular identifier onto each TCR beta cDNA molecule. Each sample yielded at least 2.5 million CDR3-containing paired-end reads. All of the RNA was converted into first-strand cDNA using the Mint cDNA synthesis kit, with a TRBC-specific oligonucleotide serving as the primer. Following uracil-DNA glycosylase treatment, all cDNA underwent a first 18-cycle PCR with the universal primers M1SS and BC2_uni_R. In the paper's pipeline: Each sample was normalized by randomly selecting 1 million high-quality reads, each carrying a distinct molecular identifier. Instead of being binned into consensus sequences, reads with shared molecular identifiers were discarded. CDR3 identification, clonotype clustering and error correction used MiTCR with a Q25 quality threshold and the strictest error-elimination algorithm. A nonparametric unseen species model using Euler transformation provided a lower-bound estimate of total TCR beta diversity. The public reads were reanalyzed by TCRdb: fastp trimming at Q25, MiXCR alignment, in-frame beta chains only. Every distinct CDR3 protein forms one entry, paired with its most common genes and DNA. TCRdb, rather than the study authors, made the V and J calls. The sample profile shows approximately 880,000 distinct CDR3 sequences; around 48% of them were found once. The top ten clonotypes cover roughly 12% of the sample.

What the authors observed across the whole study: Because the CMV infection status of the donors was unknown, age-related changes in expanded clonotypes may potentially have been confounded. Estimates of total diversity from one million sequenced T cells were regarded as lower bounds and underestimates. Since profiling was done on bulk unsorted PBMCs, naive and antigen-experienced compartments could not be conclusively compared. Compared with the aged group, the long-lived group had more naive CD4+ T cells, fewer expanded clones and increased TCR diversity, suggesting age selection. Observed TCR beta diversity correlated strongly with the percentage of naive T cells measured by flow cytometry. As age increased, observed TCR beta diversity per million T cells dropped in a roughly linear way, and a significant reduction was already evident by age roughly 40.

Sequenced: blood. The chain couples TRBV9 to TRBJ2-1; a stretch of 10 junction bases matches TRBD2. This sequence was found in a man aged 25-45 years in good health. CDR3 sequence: CASSVGWQRGGNEQFF. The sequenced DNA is TGTGCCAGCAGCGTAGGGTGGCAGCGGGGGGGCAATGAGCAGTTCTTC.